Below are 3 T cell receptor beta chains sequenced from a single sample in a study of blood T cell repertoires in COVID-19. Profiling relied on immunoSEQ multiplex PCR, and the TCRdb table lists in-frame clones only, not all of them. This table has 97,000 or so clones, approximately 92% appearing once. Input material: peripheral blood. The receptors were gathered from a woman between 45 and 60 years old with COVID-19, enrolled during active disease.

This clone was observed a single time. The V and J genes are TRBV28 and TRBJ1-6, with 8 nucleotides matching TRBD1. Looked up from germline, CDR1 is MDHEN and CDR2 is SYDVKM. The CDR3 runs 14 residues. Losses at the gene ends were 6 bases for V and 12 bases for J; bases not matched to a gene: 10. The CDR3 DNA follows: TGTGCCAGCAGGGGGGGGACAGGTCCCAAACCCCTCCACTTT. It codes for CASRGGTGPKPLHF.

The chain uses TRBV12-3 or TRBV12-4 and TRBJ2-7; D is unclear. CDR3 length equals 13 residues. The V gene lost 3 bases and the J gene lost 4 bases, with 10 bases spanning the gap. The DNA for the CDR3 is TGTGCCAGCAGTTTGCCTAGTAGATACGAGCAGTACGTC. This codes for CASSLPSRYEQYV.

The chain couples TRBV30 to TRBJ2-2, with TRBD2 matching over 8 bases. In germline, CDR1 is GTSNPN, CDR2 SVGIG (reference sequence). The length of the CDR3 is 18 residues. After removal of 7 bases from V and 4 bases from J, the junction contained 20 bases not matched to a gene. This chain's CDR3 is CAYKSFIKRGPSTGELFF. CDR3 coding DNA: TGTGCCTACAAATCCTTTATTAAGCGGGGGCCTTCCACCGGGGAGCTGTTTTTT.